What follows are 5 T cell receptor beta chains derived from one specimen sequenced in a study of blood T cell repertoires in COVID-19. Clones were read by immunoSEQ multiplex PCR, and TCRdb kept only the in-frame ones, dropping some. The table lists approximately 65,000 clones, roughly 80% of them singletons. The sample was peripheral blood. These receptors all stem from a woman over 75 with active or convalescent COVID-19.

V is TRBV5-1 and J is TRBJ2-5; possibly TRBD1 for D (6 bases). CDR1 is SGHRS and CDR2 is YFSETQ in the germline V gene. The CDR3 contains 13 residues. The V end lost 8 bases, the J end lost 3 bases, and 14 bases lay between the germline ends. The CDR3 loop is CASTQGLEETQYF. The CDR3 nucleotides read TGCGCCAGTACGCAGGGGCTCGAAGAGACCCAGTACTTC.

The chain carries TRBV13 and TRBJ2-7, with D perhaps TRBD1 (6 bases). Per the germline V gene, CDR1 is PRHDT and CDR2 is FYEKMQ (reference sequence). The CDR3 covers 12 residues. Trimming cost V 5 bases and J 4 bases, with 9 bases left between them. In nucleotides, the CDR3 is TGTGCCAGCAGCCCGGACAGATACGAGCAGTACTTC. Translation gives CASSPDRYEQYF.

The chain couples TRBV15 to TRBJ1-2; 7 bases match TRBD1. Trimming removed 1 base from V and 6 bases from J; junction bases left unmatched: 2. From germline, CDR1 is LNHNV and CDR2 YYDKDF (reference sequence). The CDR3 spans 13 residues. The DNA for the CDR3 is TGTGCCACCAGCAGAGTTCAGGGGGATGGCTACACCTTC. Protein: CATSRVQGDGYTF. Supplemented by reference TRBV15 and TRBJ1-2, the full variable domain reads DAMVIQNPRYQVTQFGKPVTLSCSQTLNHNVMYWYQQKSSQAPKLLFHYYDKDFNNEADTPDNFQSRRPNTSFCFLDIRSPGLGDTAMYLCATSRVQGDGYTFGSGTRLTVV.

A word on this clone: Other DNA sequences in the same sample also yield this CDR3. The chain joins TRBV4-2 to TRBJ1-3; tentative D call: TRBD1 (6 bases). There are 15 residues in the CDR3. The germline V gene has CDR1 LGHNA and CDR2 YNFKEQ. Trimming took off 0 bases at V and 4 bases at J, with 10 bases between the two ends. This CDR3 reads CASSQEDSRGNTIYF. The CDR3 nucleotides read TGTGCCAGCAGCCAAGAGGACAGCCGGGGAAACACCATATATTTT.

The rearrangement links TRBV29-1 to TRBJ2-3, with no clear D. V was trimmed by 3 bases and J by 4 bases, leaving 8 bases between them. This CDR3 is 12 amino acids long. Per the germline V gene, CDR1 is SQVTM and CDR2 is ANQGSEA. CDR3 in amino acids: CSVDYRADTQYF. The CDR3 DNA reads as TGCAGCGTTGATTACCGGGCAGATACGCAGTATTTT.